Shown below are 19 T cell receptor beta chains from a single sample sequenced in a study of T cell responses to AZD1222 COVID-19 vaccine. The method was immunoSEQ multiplex PCR; TCRdb's version includes in-frame clones alone and lacks a portion of them. The sample shows approximately 88,000 clones, roughly 94% of them seen only once. This specimen consisted of peripheral blood, obtained on day 0 of AZD1222 vaccination. The receptors were gathered from an adult in good health.

The rearrangement links TRBV24-1 to TRBJ1-2; no firm D call. Germline CDR1 KGHDR, CDR2 SFDVKD. Deletions cut 2 bases from V and 4 bases from J, with 7 bases between. The CDR3 covers 13 residues. The CDR3 is CATSDSQIYGYTF. The CDR3 DNA is TGTGCCACCAGTGATTCCCAGATCTATGGCTACACCTTC.

The rearrangement links TRBV21-1 to TRBJ2-1; TRBD2 is the table's D call and was not checked against the DNA. TRBV21-1 is flagged as a pseudogene. CDR3 length equals 16 residues. CDR3 amino acids: CASSKRAGESYNEQFF. CDR3 DNA sequence: TGTGCCAGCAGCAAGCGAGCGGGAGAATCCTACAATGAGCAGTTCTTC.

J is TRBJ2-7 and V is TRBV9; tentative D call: TRBD1 (5 bases). Germline V gene sequence: CDR1 SGDLS, CDR2 YYNGEE. Trimming took off 0 bases at V and 8 bases at J, with 21 bases between the two ends. The CDR3 has 16 amino acids. As DNA, the CDR3 is TGTGCCAGCAGCGTAGAGGAAAGGGGTTCCTTCCACCAGCAGTACTTC. Translated, it gives CASSVEERGSFHQQYF.

The chain uses TRBV27 and TRBJ2-1; 16 bases map to TRBD2. The CDR3 is 15 amino acids. Germline CDR1 MNHEY, CDR2 SMNVEV (reference sequence). Losses at the gene ends were 6 bases for V and 9 bases for J; bases not matched to a gene: 5. The CDR3 is CASSAGTSGRGEQFF. The CDR3 bases are TGTGCCAGCAGCGCCGGGACTAGCGGGAGGGGTGAGCAGTTCTTC.

V is TRBV7-2 and J is TRBJ1-2, with D maybe TRBD1 (6 bases). The CDR3 runs to 15 residues. Trimming pared 0 bases from V and 4 bases from J, leaving 12 bases between. The germline V gene has CDR1 SGHTA and CDR2 FQGNSA. As DNA, the CDR3 is TGTGCCAGCAGCTTAGCAGGGGGTCCCTTCTATGGCTACACCTTC. Residues: CASSLAGGPFYGYTF.

The chain employs TRBV5-8 and TRBJ2-1; 8 nucleotides match TRBD1. The V segment lost 2 bases and the J segment 4 bases; nucleotides outside the gene matches: 8. Germline CDR1 and CDR2: SGHTS and YDEGEE. CDR3 length equals 16 residues. The CDR3 loop reads CASSLFAGQVYNEQFF. DNA of the CDR3: TGTGCCAGCAGCTTATTCGCGGGACAGGTATACAATGAGCAGTTCTTC.

V and J are TRBV5-4 and TRBJ2-1; 8 bases fit TRBD2. This CDR3 comprises 15 residues. Losses at the gene ends were 4 bases for V and 7 bases for J; bases not matched to a gene: 10. CDR1 and CDR2 from the germline V gene are SGHNT and YYREEE (reference sequence). The CDR3 DNA follows: TGTGCCAGCAGCCCCCCGGGGGGGAGGGATAATGAGCAGTTCTTC. Translating gives CASSPPGGRDNEQFF.

The chain recombines TRBV4-1 with TRBJ2-5, with D maybe TRBD1 (6 bases). Looked up from germline, CDR1 is MGHRA and CDR2 is YSYEKL. The CDR3 spans 18 residues. V shed 4 bases and J shed 4 bases, with 25 bases lying between them. The DNA of the CDR3 is TGCGCCAGCAGCCCGCAAGAGCGGACAGCGAGTTTGGGAGAGACCCAGTACTTC. It translates to CASSPQERTASLGETQYF.

The V call is TRBV2, the J call TRBJ2-1, with 11 bases fitting TRBD1. Germline lookup yields CDR1 SNHLY and CDR2 FYNNEI. The CDR3 loop spans 16 amino acids. V was pared by 2 bases and J by 7 bases, with 7 bases of the junction left unmatched. The CDR3 region is CASSETDRGRINEQFF. Written as DNA, the CDR3 is TGTGCCAGCAGTGAAACGGACAGGGGGCGTATTAATGAGCAGTTCTTC.

The chain uses TRBV9 and TRBJ2-1, with TRBD2 matching over 15 bases. Trimming removed 0 bases from V and 7 bases from J; junction bases left unmatched: 5. CDR1 and CDR2 from the germline V gene are SGDLS and YYNGEE. The CDR3 runs 17 residues. Written as DNA, the CDR3 is TGTGCCAGCAGCGTAGCGGGGACTAGCGGGAGGATTAATGAGCAGTTCTTC. Translating gives CASSVAGTSGRINEQFF.

The CDR3 loop is CASSVEGVGETQYF. CDR3 sequence (DNA): TGTGCCAGCAGCGTAGAAGGGGTGGGAGAGACCCAGTACTTC. The chain uses TRBV9 and TRBJ2-5; possibly TRBD1 for D (5 bases). Germline CDR1 SGDLS, CDR2 YYNGEE. Trimming took 0 bases from V and 4 from J, leaving 10 bases between them. The CDR3 has 14 amino acids.

The J gene is TRBJ2-2, the V gene TRBV5-1; D unresolved. Per germline, CDR1 SGHRS and CDR2 YFSETQ. Between the trimmed V and J ends, which lost 2 bases and 6 bases, there was a span of 5 bases. CDR3 length: 12 amino acids. The CDR3: CASSFRAGELFF. The DNA for the CDR3 is TGCGCCAGCAGCTTTAGGGCCGGGGAGCTGTTTTTT.

This clone was recorded once. The chain is built from TRBV5-4 and TRBJ2-5, with 8 nucleotides matching TRBD1. The CDR3 has 15 residues. The V segment lost 0 bases and the J segment 4 bases; nucleotides outside the gene matches: 5. CDR1 SGHNT and CDR2 YYREEE come from the germline V gene (reference sequence). CDR3 bases: TGTGCCAGCAGCTTGGTAGTGACAGGGGCAGAGACCCAGTACTTC. Translation gives CASSLVVTGAETQYF.

The J gene is TRBJ1-5, the V gene TRBV27; no clear D gene. Germline V gene data show CDR1 as MNHEY and CDR2 as SMNVEV (reference sequence). The V and J ends lost 3 bases and 0 bases respectively, with 6 bases between them. There are 14 residues in the CDR3. The CDR3: CASSFYYSNQPQHF. In DNA form, the CDR3 reads TGTGCCAGCAGTTTTTACTATAGCAATCAGCCCCAGCATTTT.

This clone has only one observation. V and J are TRBV27 and TRBJ2-7; 7 positions agree with TRBD2. The CDR3 loop spans 18 amino acids. Germline CDR1 reads MNHEY; CDR2 reads SMNVEV (reference sequence). V dropped 2 bases and J dropped 1; count of bases not matched to a gene: 14. The CDR3 nucleotides are TGTGCCAGCAGTTTACGATTGTACCCGGGAGGTGTTTCCTACGAGCAGTACTTC. This encodes CASSLRLYPGGVSYEQYF.

The chain joins TRBV29-1 to TRBJ2-5, with 10 bases matching TRBD2. The V gene's germline CDR1 is SQVTM and CDR2 ANQGSEA. The V and J ends lost 4 bases and 4 bases, in that order; junction bases with no gene match: 9. The CDR3 is 15 amino acids. The CDR3 region has the DNA TGCAGCGTTGGGGCAGCGGGAGGGAGGGGAGAGACCCAGTACTTC. This gives the protein CSVGAAGGRGETQYF.

The V call is TRBV5-5, the J call TRBJ2-3, with 11 positions matching TRBD1. CDR3 length: 17 amino acids. The germline CDR1 and CDR2 sequences are SGHKS and YYEKEE (reference sequence). Trimming removed 2 bases from V and 6 bases from J; junction bases left unmatched: 11. DNA of the CDR3: TGTGCCAGCAGCTTTGCTGGACAGGGGGCGCTTGGGGATACGCAGTATTTT. Amino acid sequence: CASSFAGQGALGDTQYF.

The rearrangement links TRBV6-5 to TRBJ2-5, with D possibly being TRBD1 (5 bases). Trimming pared 0 bases from V and 4 bases from J, leaving 12 bases between. This CDR3 has 15 residues. Looked up from germline, CDR1 is MNHEY and CDR2 is SVGAGI. CDR3 region: CASSYSTAGPETQYF. CDR3 DNA sequence: TGTGCCAGCAGTTACTCGACGGCAGGGCCAGAGACCCAGTACTTC.

The chain recombines TRBV11-2 with TRBJ2-3, with D unclear. This CDR3 spans 14 amino acids. Trimming took off 0 bases at V and 6 bases at J, with 10 bases between the two ends. Germline assignment: CDR1 SGHAT and CDR2 FQNNGV. The CDR3 is CASSLDRAWDTQYF. DNA for the CDR3: TGTGCCAGCAGCTTAGATAGGGCGTGGGATACGCAGTATTTT.